This T cell receptor beta chain was retrieved from a study of CD8+CD57+ T cells in acquired aplastic anemia. Study-level information: On average, sorted CD4+ and CD8+ cells gave roughly 3 ug of DNA. Whole-study findings and limits: Patients and controls had CD8+ Simpson's diversity values that were not significantly distinct.

To note about this clonotype: Its antigen remains unknown.

Genomic DNA served as template for TCR beta VDJ and CDR3 profiling. A single record per CDR3 protein comes from TCRdb applying MiXCR to the reads. The table has just over 200,000 distinct CDR3 sequences, roughly 60% seen once. Only patients with CD8+CD57+ cell expansion on flow cytometry were chosen for sequencing. Severe acquired aplastic anemia was present in every patient. There was no therapy given to any patient before the blood sampling took place. The CDR3 length is 14 residues. Germline V gene lookup returns CDR1 DFQATT and CDR2 SNEGSKA (reference sequence). The germline V and J ends were trimmed by 1 base and 3 bases, with 12 bases remaining between them.

Sequencing input: sorted CD4+, CD8+, or CD8+CD57+ T cells (not recorded which) from PBMCs. This clonotype originated in a human donor with aplastic anemia. The chain employs TRBV20-1 and TRBJ1-1; perhaps TRBD1 as D (5 bases). Here the CDR3 DNA reads TGCAGTGCTAGAGGGGGACGAAGGGACACTGAAGCTTTCTTT. Protein product: CSARGGRRDTEAFF.